This T cell receptor (beta chain) was captured in a study of T cell responses to AZD1222 COVID-19 vaccine. About the study: Pooled together were second doses at about 4 or about 12 weeks.

This CDR3 contains 16 residues. Germline V gene data show CDR1 as MDHEN and CDR2 as SYDVKM. J was trimmed by 5 bases and V by 7 bases; bases with no gene match: 10. Study conclusions and caveats: Repertoires were collected only later (after the peak T cell response had occurred).

The table came from immunoSEQ multiplex PCR; TCRdb's copy has only in-frame clones and leaves some out. The profile shows about 120,000 clones, more than 70% of them singletons. Turning to this clone: Its cognate antigen is unknown.

This receptor was taken from an adult in good health. This specimen consisted of peripheral blood, obtained on day 0 of AZD1222 vaccination. This chain joins TRBV28 and TRBJ2-1; 11 bases fit TRBD2. CDR3: CASTPVGGLADNEQFF. The CDR3 bases are TGTGCCAGCACCCCGGTAGGGGGACTAGCGGACAATGAGCAGTTCTTC.